This T cell receptor (beta chain) was captured by sequencing in a study of OX40 agonist ivuxolimab in advanced cancers. Sequencing used immunoSEQ multiplex PCR; TCRdb keeps in-frame clones, though not all of them. The sample comprises roughly 73,000 clones, roughly 86% of which are singletons, and around 2.5% rests with the top ten. CDR3 length equals 15 residues. Germline V gives CDR1 SGDLS, CDR2 YYNGEE. Trimming took off 4 bases at V and 6 bases at J, with 16 bases between the two ends. The receptor comes from an adult with an advanced solid tumor such as melanoma, head and neck, liver or kidney cancer. This specimen consisted of CD4+ or CD8+ T cells sorted from blood, obtained in a trial of the OX40 agonist ivuxolimab. The J gene is TRBJ1-4, the V gene TRBV9; no clear D gene. The CDR3 DNA reads TGTGCCAGCAGCCCGTCCGGGGATTACTATGAAAAACTGTTTTTT. It translates to CASSPSGDYYEKLFF.